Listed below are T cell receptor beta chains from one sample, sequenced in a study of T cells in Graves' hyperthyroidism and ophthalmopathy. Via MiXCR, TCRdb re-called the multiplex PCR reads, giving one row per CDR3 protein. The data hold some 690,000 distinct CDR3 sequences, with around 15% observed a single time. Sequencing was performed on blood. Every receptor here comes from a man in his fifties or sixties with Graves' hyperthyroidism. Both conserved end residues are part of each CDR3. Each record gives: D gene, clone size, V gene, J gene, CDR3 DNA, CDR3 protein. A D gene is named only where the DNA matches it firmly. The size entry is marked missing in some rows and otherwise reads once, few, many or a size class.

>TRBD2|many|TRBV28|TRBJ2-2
TGTGCCAGCAGTTCCGGACTAGTGAACACCGGGGAGCTGTTTTTT
CASSSGLVNTGELFF
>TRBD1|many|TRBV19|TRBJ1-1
TGTGCCAGTAGTCTCGGACAGGGGACCGCGGAAGCTTTCTTT
CASSLGQGTAEAFF
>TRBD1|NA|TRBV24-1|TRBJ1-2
TGTGCCACCAGTGACTGGACAGGGGATGGCTACACCTTC
CATSDWTGDGYTF
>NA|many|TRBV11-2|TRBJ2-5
TGTGCCAGCAGCGACAGTAGGAGGGGACTCCAAGAGACCCAGTACTTC
CASSDSRRGLQETQYF
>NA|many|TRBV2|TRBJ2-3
TGTGCCAGCAGTCCGACAAGCACAGATACGCAGTATTTT
CASSPTSTDTQYF
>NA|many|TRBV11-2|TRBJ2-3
TGTGCCAGCAGCCGGGGTCGGGGGATGATAGGCACAGATACGCAGTATTTT
CASSRGRGMIGTDTQYF
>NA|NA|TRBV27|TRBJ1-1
TGTGCCAGCAGTTTCCTCTCGACAGCTCCCACTGAAGCTTTCTTT
CASSFLSTAPTEAFF
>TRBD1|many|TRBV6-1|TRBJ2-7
TGTGCCAGCAGTATGGACAGGGGGGGGACCTACGAGCAGTACTTC
CASSMDRGGTYEQYF
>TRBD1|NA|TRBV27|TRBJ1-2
TGTGCCAGCAATTTAGGGGACAGGGACCTCTATGGCTACACCTTC
CASNLGDRDLYGYTF
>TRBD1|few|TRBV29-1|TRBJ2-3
TGCAGCGTTGGGGACAGGGCAAGAACAGATACGCAGTATTTT
CSVGDRARTDTQYF
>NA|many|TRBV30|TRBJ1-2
TGTGCCTGGAGTATGGGGAACTATGGCTACACCTTC
CAWSMGNYGYTF
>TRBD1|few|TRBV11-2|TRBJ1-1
TGTGCCAGCAGCTTAGGACCAGGGGGCACTGAAGCTTTCTTT
CASSLGPGGTEAFF
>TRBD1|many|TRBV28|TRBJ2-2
TGTGCCAGCAGTTGGGCTACCGGGACAGCGACCACCGGGGAGCTGTTTTTT
CASSWATGTATTGELFF
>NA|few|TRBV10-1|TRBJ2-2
TGCGCCAGCACCCCAGGAAGCACCGGGGAGCTGTTTTTT
CASTPGSTGELFF
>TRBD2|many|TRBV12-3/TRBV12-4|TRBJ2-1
TGTGCCAGCACCCGTAGCGGGAGGGCCGTAAACAATGAGCAGTTCTTC
CASTRSGRAVNNEQFF
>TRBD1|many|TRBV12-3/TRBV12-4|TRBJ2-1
TGTGCCAGCAGTGCCGCCGGGACAGGGATCTACAATGAGCAGTTCTTC
CASSAAGTGIYNEQFF
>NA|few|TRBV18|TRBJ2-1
TGTGCCAGCTCACCACGGGGACATGAGCAGTTCTTC
CASSPRGHEQFF
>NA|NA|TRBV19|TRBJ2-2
TGTGCCAGTAGCAGACAGGAAACGAACACCGGGGAGCTGTTTTTT
CASSRQETNTGELFF
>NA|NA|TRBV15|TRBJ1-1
TGTGCCACCAGCAGAGGACGGAGGGCGAGCGCTGAAGCTTTCTTT
CATSRGRRASAEAFF
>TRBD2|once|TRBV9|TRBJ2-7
TGTGCCAGCACATCCAGAGCGGGAGGGGACGAGCAGTACTTC
CASTSRAGGDEQYF
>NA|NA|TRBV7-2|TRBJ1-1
TGTGCCAGCAGCCCCCGAAGAGGATGGAACACTGAAGCTTTCTTT
CASSPRRGWNTEAFF
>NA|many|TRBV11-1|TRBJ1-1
TGTGCCAGCACGACATCACTCCAAGCCACTGAAGCTTTCTTT
CASTTSLQATEAFF
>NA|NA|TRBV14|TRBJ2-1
TGTGCCAGCAGCCAAGTATCTGCGACCAACAATGAGCAGTTCTTC
CASSQVSATNNEQFF
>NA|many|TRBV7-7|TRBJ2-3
TGTGCTAGCAGTGCCTCAGGCACAGATACGCAGTATTTT
CASSASGTDTQYF
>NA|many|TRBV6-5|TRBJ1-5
TGTGCCAGCAGTTACTCGTACGGGGGGCGCAGGGATCAGCCCCAGCATTTT
CASSYSYGGRRDQPQHF
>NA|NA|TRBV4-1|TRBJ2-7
TGCGCCAGCAGCCCAGCCCCGCAGGGGAAAGCCTACGAGCAGTACTTC
CASSPAPQGKAYEQYF
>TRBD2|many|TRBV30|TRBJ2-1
TGTGCCTGGAGTCGACAGGGCGGGAGGGCCCTTCACAATGAGCAGTTCTTC
CAWSRQGGRALHNEQFF
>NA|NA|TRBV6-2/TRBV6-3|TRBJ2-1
TGTGCCAGCAGTTACACTCTATACCCCCCAATTGGTGAGCAGTTCTTC
CASSYTLYPPIGEQFF
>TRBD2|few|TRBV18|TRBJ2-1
TGTGCCAGCTCACCAGCGACAGGGGGACTAGCGGGACTCAATGAGCAGTTCTTC
CASSPATGGLAGLNEQFF
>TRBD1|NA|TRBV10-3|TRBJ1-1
TGTGCCATCAGTGAAACAGGGGCGAACACTGAAGCTTTCTTT
CAISETGANTEAFF
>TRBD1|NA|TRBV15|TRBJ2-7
TGTGCCACCAGCAGAGTCGGGACAGGGGCCTACGAGCAGTACTTC
CATSRVGTGAYEQYF
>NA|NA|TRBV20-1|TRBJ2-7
TGCAGTGCTAGACCAATTCTTAGGTTTCAGGGGTACGAGCAGTACTTC
CSARPILRFQGYEQYF
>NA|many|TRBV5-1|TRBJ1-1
TGCGCCAGCGCTCTAGGAGGGAACACTGAAGCTTTCTTT
CASALGGNTEAFF
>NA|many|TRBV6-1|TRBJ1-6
TGTGCCAGCAGTGGACCCAGCTCCTATAATTCACCCCTCCACTTT
CASSGPSSYNSPLHF
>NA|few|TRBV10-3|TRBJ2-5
TGTGCCATCAGTCTAGGGACTCCCCAAGAGACCCAGTACTTC
CAISLGTPQETQYF
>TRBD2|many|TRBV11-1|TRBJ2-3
TGTGCCAGCAGCTTAGCAGGACTAGGATGCACAGATACGCAGTATTTT
CASSLAGLGCTDTQYF
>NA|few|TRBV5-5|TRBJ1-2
TGTGCCAGCAAACGTTTACTGAATCAAGGGGTTGGCTACACCTTC
CASKRLLNQGVGYTF
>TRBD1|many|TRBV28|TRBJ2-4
TGTGCCAGCAGTTTCCTCCACGTTAGGGGGCGCGGAAACATTCAGTACTTC
CASSFLHVRGRGNIQYF
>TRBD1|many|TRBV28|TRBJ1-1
TGTGCCAGCAGTTCGGGACAGGGGATCGCTGAAGCTTTCTTT
CASSSGQGIAEAFF
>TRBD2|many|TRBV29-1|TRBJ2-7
TGCAGCGTCAAGCGGGACCCCTCCTACGAGCAGTACTTC
CSVKRDPSYEQYF
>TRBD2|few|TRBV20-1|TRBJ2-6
TGCAGTGCTAGAGATTTTGCGGGAGTTGGGGCCAACGTCCTGACTTTC
CSARDFAGVGANVLTF
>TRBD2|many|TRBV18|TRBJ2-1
TGTGCCAGCTCACCTCTAGCGGGAGAACGTGAGCAGTTCTTC
CASSPLAGEREQFF
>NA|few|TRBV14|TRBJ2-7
TGTGCCAGCAGAAAGGCTCACTCCTACGAGCAGTACTTC
CASRKAHSYEQYF
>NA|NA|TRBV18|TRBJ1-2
TGTGCCAGCTCATCACCGACAGTATCCAGCTATGGCTACACCTTC
CASSSPTVSSYGYTF
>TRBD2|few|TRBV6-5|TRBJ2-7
TGTGCCAGCAGTTACTCGGGACTAGGCGTCTACGAGCAGTACTTC
CASSYSGLGVYEQYF
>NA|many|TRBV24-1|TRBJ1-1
TGTGCCACCAGTGATCCGGGGAACACTGAAGCTTTCTTT
CATSDPGNTEAFF
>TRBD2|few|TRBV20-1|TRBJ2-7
TGCAGTGCTAGAGTTAGCGGGAGGGGCGAGCAGTACTTC
CSARVSGRGEQYF
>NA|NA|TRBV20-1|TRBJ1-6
TGCAGTGCTAGAGATATGATAAATAATTCACCCCTCCACTTT
CSARDMINNSPLHF
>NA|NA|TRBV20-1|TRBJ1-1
TGCAGTGCTAGAACCATAGTTGCGCGTGAAGCTTTCTTT
CSARTIVAREAFF
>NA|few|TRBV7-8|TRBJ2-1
TGTGCCAGCAGCCAGACAGCCGCCGTCTACAATGAGCAGTTCTTC
CASSQTAAVYNEQFF
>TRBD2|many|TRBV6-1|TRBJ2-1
TGTGCCAGCAATCCGGGGACTAGCGGGAAGTTTGAGCAGTTCTTC
CASNPGTSGKFEQFF
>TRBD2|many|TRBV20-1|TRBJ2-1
TGCAGTGCCGTAGAGGGACTAGCGGGGTACAATGAGCAGTTCTTC
CSAVEGLAGYNEQFF
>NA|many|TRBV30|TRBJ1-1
TGTGCCTGGAGTTGGAGGGGTTCCACTGAAGCTTTCTTT
CAWSWRGSTEAFF
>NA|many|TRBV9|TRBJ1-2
TGTGCCAGCAGCGTAGTTGATGATTATGGCTACACCTTC
CASSVVDDYGYTF
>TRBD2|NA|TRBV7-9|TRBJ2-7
TGTGCCAGCAGCTTAGTGTTTGGGACTAGCGGGAGGGTCCGGGCCGAGCAGTACTTC
CASSLVFGTSGRVRAEQYF
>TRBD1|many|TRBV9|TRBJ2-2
TGTGCCAGCAGCGTAGGGGCACAGGGGGCGGTCGCGGGGGAGCTGTTTTTT
CASSVGAQGAVAGELFF
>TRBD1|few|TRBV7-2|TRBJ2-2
TGTGCCAGCAGCTTAGGGGGGACGGGACAGGGGGCCGGGGAGCTGTTTTTT
CASSLGGTGQGAGELFF
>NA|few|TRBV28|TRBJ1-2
TGTGCCAGCAGTGCCCTTCAGATAAACTATGGCTACACCTTC
CASSALQINYGYTF